The rows below give T cell receptor beta chains drawn from one sample of a study of cytomegalovirus exposure and HLA in healthy donors. The assay was immunoSEQ multiplex PCR, and TCRdb's table has in-frame clones only and misses some. The sample lists roughly 120,000 clones, 70% to 85% occurring once. The sample was PBMCs. The source is a woman aged 40 to 55 in good health and CMV-seropositive. CDR3s include the opening cysteine and the closing phenylalanine or tryptophan. A D gene is named only where the DNA matches it firmly. Clone size is stated in some rows and not others, as once, few, many or a class when expanded.

cdr3_length j_call clone_size d_call v_call cdr3_nt cdr3_aa
13 TRBJ2-1 - TRBD1 TRBV30 TGTGCCTGGAGTAGAACAGGGGGTTATGAGCAGTTCTTC CAWSRTGGYEQFF
15 TRBJ2-7 - TRBD2 TRBV19 TGTGCCAGTAGCCGCTCTAGCGGGGGATCCTACGAGCAGTACTTC CASSRSSGGSYEQYF
15 TRBJ2-7 - TRBD1 TRBV29-1 TGCAGCGTTGATGGGGGAACAGGGGAAGGAGGCGAGCAGTACTTC CSVDGGTGEGGEQYF
17 TRBJ2-1 once TRBD2 TRBV4-2 TGTGCCAGCAGCCAAGTTTGGGCCGGGACTAGCGGGAATGAGCAGTTCTTC CASSQVWAGTSGNEQFF
16 TRBJ2-7 few TRBD2 TRBV10-2 TGCGCCAGCAGTGAGTTTGGACTAGCGGGAGGTCTTGAGCAGTACTTC CASSEFGLAGGLEQYF
13 TRBJ2-7 - - TRBV4-1 TGCGCCAGCAGCCAAGCCTCCGGCTACGAGCAGTACTTC CASSQASGYEQYF
11 TRBJ2-7 - - TRBV2 TGTGCCAGCAGTGGGAGTTACGAGCAGTACTTC CASSGSYEQYF
13 TRBJ2-1 - TRBD2 TRBV13 TGTGCCAGCAGCTCCGGGACTAAGGATGAGCAGTTCTTC CASSSGTKDEQFF
15 TRBJ2-5 few TRBD1 TRBV11-2 TGTGCCAGCAGCCCCTTCCGGGACAGACAAGAGACCCAGTACTTC CASSPFRDRQETQYF
16 TRBJ2-1 - TRBD2 TRBV11-3 TGTGCCAGCAGCTTAGGTGTGAGCGGGAGAAACAATGAGCAGTTCTTC CASSLGVSGRNNEQFF
19 TRBJ2-3 - TRBD2 TRBV5-1 TGCGCCAGCAGCTTGGGGGGCGGAGCGGGAGTCGCCCGCACAGATACGCAGTATTTT CASSLGGGAGVARTDTQYF
13 TRBJ1-1 - - TRBV5-1 TGCGCCAGCGCCCGGAGGGGGAACACTGAAGCTTTCTTT CASARRGNTEAFF
15 TRBJ1-2 - - TRBV6-5 TGTGCCAGCGAACCGGGACACGGCGCGAACTATGGCTACACCTTC CASEPGHGANYGYTF
15 TRBJ1-5 - - TRBV4-1 TGCGCCAGCAGCTATGACAGGCGTGGAGATCAGCCCCAGCATTTT CASSYDRRGDQPQHF
14 TRBJ2-3 - TRBD2 TRBV2 TGTGCCAGCAGTCAGACTAGCGGGAGAGGTACGCAGTATTTT CASSQTSGRGTQYF
16 TRBJ2-1 - - TRBV5-1 TGCGCCAGCAGCTTGGCCGCGGTAGCGCTTTACAATGAGCAGTTCTTC CASSLAAVALYNEQFF
13 TRBJ2-7 - - TRBV9 TGTGCCAGCAGCGCCACGTTGGGCAACGAGCAGTACTTC CASSATLGNEQYF
15 TRBJ2-4 once - TRBV5-1 TGCGCCAGCAGCTTGGCCGGTAGCCACGACGGCATTCAGTACTTC CASSLAGSHDGIQYF
12 TRBJ1-1 - - TRBV7-3 TGTGCCAGCAGCTCCAAAACCGGTGAAGCTTTCTTT CASSSKTGEAFF
15 TRBJ2-7 few TRBD2 TRBV6-1 TGTGCCAGCAGTGAAGAGCTAGCGGGAGCCCACGAGCAGTACTTC CASSEELAGAHEQYF
16 TRBJ2-2 - - TRBV4-1 TGCGCCAGCAGCCAAGTTTTCGGGGGAAGGACCGGGGAGCTGTTTTTT CASSQVFGGRTGELFF
14 TRBJ2-5 - TRBD2 TRBV28 TGTGCCAGCAGTTTTGCTAGCGGGAGACAGACCCAGTACTTC CASSFASGRQTQYF
15 TRBJ2-2 - - TRBV25-1 TGTGCCAGCAGTGAACCCGCAGCGGACACCGGGGAGCTGTTTTTT CASSEPAADTGELFF
15 TRBJ2-2 once - TRBV28 TGTGCCAGCAGGAGGAGGGGAGGACGGACCGGGGAGCTGTTTTTT CASRRRGGRTGELFF
14 TRBJ1-1 medium-sized - TRBV5-4 TGTGCCAGCAGCGACGGACGGGGGTGGACTGAAGCTTTCTTT CASSDGRGWTEAFF
16 TRBJ2-5 - TRBD2 TRBV5-1 TGCGCCAGCAGCTTGGGGGGACTAGCGGGAGAGAGGGAGCAGTACTTC CASSLGGLAGEREQYF
14 TRBJ2-3 - TRBD2 TRBV6-6 TGTGCCAGCAGATTAGCGGGGGGAACAGATACGCAGTATTTT CASRLAGGTDTQYF
12 TRBJ2-2 once - TRBV9 TGTGCCAGCAGCGAACTAGTCGGGGAGCTGTTTTTT CASSELVGELFF